The following is a TCR beta chain sequence with its context. Its antigen is unknown. The data were obtained in a study of cytomegalovirus exposure and HLA in healthy donors. The PCR was carried out with 60 Vbeta primers and 13 Jbeta primers. In the original processing: A later analysis tallied about 80 million unique TCR beta chains, 9.5 million to 14 million of them shared. This table comes from immunoSEQ multiplex PCR, and its TCRdb copy is limited to in-frame clones, with some not included. V, J and clone size derive from that table, while D and trimming were established from the DNA sequence. Here the sample spans around 120,000 clones, about 80% being singletons. This CDR3 has 13 amino acids. V lost 6 bases to trimming and J lost 8 bases; unmatched junction nucleotides: 7. Germline-derived CDR1 and CDR2 are MNHEY and SVGAGI. Likely unrecorded immune exposures existed in these nominally healthy donors.

Whole-study findings and limits: Apparent HLA restriction characterized most CMV-associated TCR beta chains in a later analysis. A missense DCLRE1C variant was associated with V- and J-gene trimming of TCR beta chains in a later analysis, and an independent cohort replicated the association.

This receptor was identified in a boy younger than 10 in good health and CMV-seronegative. The sequenced sample consisted of PBMCs. The chain carries TRBV6-5 and TRBJ1-2; TRBD1 aligns across 9 bases. The CDR3 sequence: CASRHRGRRGYTF. For the CDR3, the DNA is TGTGCCAGCAGGCACAGGGGGCGCAGAGGCTACACCTTC.